This TCR beta chain was identified in a study of Graves' ophthalmopathy and Graves' hyperthyroidism. RNA transcripts were the template, and TCR beta CDR3 regions were amplified from them. HTBI-primed RT-PCR formed the first round, and a multiplex PCR formed the second. TCRdb passed the multiplex PCR reads through MiXCR, listing each CDR3 protein once. Seen here are a few hundred thousand distinct CDR3 sequences, about a sixth observed once, and the top ten hold 2.4%. As for this clonotype: Its antigen is currently unknown.

Notes on the study in general: The study's model predicted ophthalmopathy progression at roughly 64% sensitivity and 72% to 75% specificity. Among expanded thyroid clonotypes above 0.001 frequency, most also occurred in blood.

V gave up 1 base and J gave up 4 bases, with 8 bases separating them. CDR1 is LNHNV and CDR2 is YYDKDF in the germline V gene (reference sequence). CDR3 size: 14 residues. This sequence originates from an adult woman with stable Graves' hyperthyroidism. Sequenced sample: peripheral blood. The gene calls are TRBV15 and TRBJ1-5; no clear D. CDR3 bases: TGTGCCACCAGCAGAGGGACGTATAATCAGCCCCAGCATTTT. This sequence encodes CATSRGTYNQPQHF.